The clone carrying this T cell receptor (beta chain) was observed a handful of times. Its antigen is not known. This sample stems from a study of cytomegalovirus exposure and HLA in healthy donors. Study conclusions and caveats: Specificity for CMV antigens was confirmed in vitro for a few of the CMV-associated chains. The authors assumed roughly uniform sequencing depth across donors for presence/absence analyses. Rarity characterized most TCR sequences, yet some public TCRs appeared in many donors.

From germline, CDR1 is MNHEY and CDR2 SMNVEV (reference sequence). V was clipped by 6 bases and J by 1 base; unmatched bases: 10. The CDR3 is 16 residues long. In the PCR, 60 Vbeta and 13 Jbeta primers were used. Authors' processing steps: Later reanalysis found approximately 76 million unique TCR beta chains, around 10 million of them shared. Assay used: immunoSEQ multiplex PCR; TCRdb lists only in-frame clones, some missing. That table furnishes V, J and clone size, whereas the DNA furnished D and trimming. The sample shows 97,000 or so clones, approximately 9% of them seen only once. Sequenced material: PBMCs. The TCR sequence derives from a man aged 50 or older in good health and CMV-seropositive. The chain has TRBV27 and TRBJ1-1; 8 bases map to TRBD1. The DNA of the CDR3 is TGTGCCAGCAGCGTTCTTGCCGGGACAGGGAACACTGAAGCTTTCTTT. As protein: CASSVLAGTGNTEAFF.